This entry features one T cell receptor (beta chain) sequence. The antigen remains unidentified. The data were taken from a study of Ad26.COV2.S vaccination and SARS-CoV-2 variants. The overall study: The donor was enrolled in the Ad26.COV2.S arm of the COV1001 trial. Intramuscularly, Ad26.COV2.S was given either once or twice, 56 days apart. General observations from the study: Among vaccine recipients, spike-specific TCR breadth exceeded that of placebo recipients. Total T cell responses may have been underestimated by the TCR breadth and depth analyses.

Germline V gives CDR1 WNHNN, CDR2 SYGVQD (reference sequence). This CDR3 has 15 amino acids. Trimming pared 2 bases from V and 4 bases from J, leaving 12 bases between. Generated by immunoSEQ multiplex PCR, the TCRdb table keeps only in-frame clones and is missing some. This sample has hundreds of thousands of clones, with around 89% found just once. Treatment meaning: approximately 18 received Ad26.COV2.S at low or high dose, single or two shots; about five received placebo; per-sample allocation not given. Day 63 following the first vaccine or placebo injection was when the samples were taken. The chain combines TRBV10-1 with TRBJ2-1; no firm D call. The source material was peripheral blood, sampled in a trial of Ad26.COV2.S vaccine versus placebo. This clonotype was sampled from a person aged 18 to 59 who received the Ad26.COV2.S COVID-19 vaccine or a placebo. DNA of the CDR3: TGCGCCAGCAGTGAGGCCGGAGTGCGGTACAATGAGCAGTTCTTC. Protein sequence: CASSEAGVRYNEQFF.